The sequence of this TCR beta chain was determined in a study of vaccination effects on CD4 cells after COVID-19. In this sample, this clone turned up a few times. No antigen is known for it. Expansion of antigen-specific CD4+ T cells with viral peptide pools was carried out by the ViraFEST assay before sequencing. Culture lasted approximately 10 days before CD4+ T cell isolation. The vaccine recipients had no prior SARS-CoV-2 infection, with negative nucleocapsid antibodies. The V segment lost 5 bases and the J segment 2 bases; nucleotides outside the gene matches: 3. Germline CDR1 MNHEY, CDR2 SVGAGI. The CDR3 is made up of 14 amino acids. Sequencing was performed with immunoSEQ multiplex PCR; in TCRdb, only in-frame clones are kept and a portion is missing. This table has fewer than 25,000 clones, almost 70% appearing once. Study-wide results and caveats: Sampling in the study covered few convalescent patients and included no early post-infection timepoints. Clones from infection and from vaccination both contracted markedly late after vaccination.

The rearrangement joins TRBV6-5 to TRBJ1-3; 7 bases are a match to TRBD1. The TCR was taken from a human donor who received a COVID-19 vaccine. The sample consisted of CD4+ T cells from PBMCs cultured with HCoV-NL63 spike peptides, taken before COVID-19 vaccination. CDR3 in DNA: TGTGCCAGCAGTAATAGGGGGCCTGGAAACACCATATATTTT. Translated, it gives CASSNRGPGNTIYF.